The rows below give T cell receptor beta chains drawn from one sample of a study of blood T cell repertoires in COVID-19. The repertoire was sequenced with immunoSEQ multiplex PCR; TCRdb's copy has only in-frame clones and lacks some. The data show about 17,000 clones, with almost 85% seen just once and about a quarter held by the top ten. The material sequenced was peripheral blood. Every receptor here comes from an older woman with active COVID-19. Both conserved end residues are part of each CDR3. The order of the fields is J gene, D gene, clone size, V gene, CDR3 protein, CDR3 DNA. D genes are given only for firm matches. Size is omitted from some rows. Given values are once, few, many or a class for expanded clones.

TRBJ1-2 | . | . | TRBV7-9 | CASSLGGGPNYGYTF | TGTGCCAGCAGCTTAGGGGGAGGGCCTAACTATGGCTACACCTTC
TRBJ2-5 | . | . | TRBV3-1/TRBV3-2 | CASSQAGHRVRETQYF | TGTGCCAGCAGCCAGGCAGGGCACAGGGTAAGGGAGACCCAGTACTTC
TRBJ1-5 | TRBD1 | . | TRBV28 | CASSLTGRTGRSNQPQHF | TGTGCCAGCAGTTTAACCGGGAGGACAGGGAGGAGCAATCAGCCCCAGCATTTT
TRBJ2-4 | . | . | TRBV19 | CASSENKLAKNIQYF | TGTGCCAGTAGTGAGAATAAACTAGCCAAAAACATTCAGTACTTC
TRBJ2-5 | . | . | TRBV21-1 | CASSKVGTGEFESQYF | TGTGCCAGCAGCAAGGTTGGGACAGGTGAATTCGAGAGCCAGTACTTC
TRBJ2-7 | TRBD1 | few | TRBV27 | CASSFAGQVIHEQYF | TGTGCCAGCAGTTTCGCGGGACAGGTTATTCACGAGCAGTACTTC
TRBJ2-1 | TRBD2 | . | TRBV5-4 | CASVGLAGGSKNNEQFF | TGTGCCAGCGTAGGGCTAGCGGGAGGATCCAAAAACAATGAGCAGTTCTTC
TRBJ2-1 | TRBD2 | few | TRBV20-1 | CSAERETQFF | TGCAGTGCGGAGCGGGAAACTCAGTTCTTC
TRBJ2-2 | . | . | TRBV5-4 | CVTHRGTNTGELFF | TGTGTCACGCATCGGGGGACGAACACCGGGGAGCTGTTTTTT
TRBJ2-5 | TRBD1 | . | TRBV18 | CASSRDRLQETQYF | TGTGCCAGCTCGCGGGACAGGCTACAAGAGACCCAGTACTTC
TRBJ2-3 | TRBD2 | . | TRBV5-1 | CASRIGLAGVPDTQYF | TGCGCCAGCAGGATTGGACTAGCGGGAGTCCCAGATACGCAGTATTTT
TRBJ2-1 | . | . | TRBV28 | CASSESSYNEQFF | TGTGCCAGCAGTGAGAGCTCCTACAATGAGCAGTTCTTC
TRBJ1-6 | TRBD1 | once | TRBV5-8 | CASSLRTGTNSPLHF | TGTGCCAGCAGCCTTCGGACAGGGACAAATTCACCCCTCCACTTT
TRBJ2-3 | TRBD2 | . | TRBV10-3 | CAISEPSGSSTDTQYF | TGTGCCATCAGTGAGCCAAGCGGGAGCAGCACAGATACGCAGTATTTT
TRBJ2-7 | TRBD2 | . | TRBV27 | CASSLRLAGVWEQYF | TGTGCCAGCAGTTTAAGGCTAGCGGGAGTATGGGAGCAGTACTTC
TRBJ2-3 | . | . | TRBV7-3 | CASSRAPRETDTQYF | TGTGCCAGCAGCCGGGCACCCCGGGAGACAGATACGCAGTATTTT
TRBJ1-5 | . | . | TRBV4-1 | CASSQDGSGHQPQHF | TGCGCCAGCAGCCAAGATGGATCTGGACACCAGCCCCAGCATTTT
TRBJ2-7 | . | . | TRBV19 | CASSIMYGAYEQYF | TGTGCCAGTAGTATAATGTATGGGGCTTACGAGCAGTACTTC
TRBJ1-4 | TRBD1 | . | TRBV4-2 | CASSRSPGQKNEKLFF | TGTGCCAGCAGCCGGTCACCGGGACAGAAAAATGAAAAACTGTTTTTT
TRBJ2-1 | . | . | TRBV7-2 | CASSLRDFGEQFF | TGTGCCAGCAGCTTACGGGACTTTGGTGAGCAGTTCTTC
TRBJ1-4 | . | . | TRBV6-6 | CASQRGFGFSNEKLFF | TGTGCCAGCCAGCGGGGGTTTGGGTTTTCCAATGAAAAACTGTTTTTT
TRBJ2-7 | TRBD1 | . | TRBV19 | CASSIAGTGSSYEQYF | TGTGCCAGTAGTATAGCCGGGACAGGGAGCTCCTACGAGCAGTACTTC
TRBJ1-5 | . | . | TRBV19 | CASSIAGNNQPQHF | TGTGCCAGTAGTATAGCAGGAAACAATCAGCCCCAGCATTTT
TRBJ1-6 | . | . | TRBV28 | CASSLGPQGKSPLHF | TGTGCCAGCAGCTTGGGGCCGCAGGGAAAATCACCCCTCCACTTT
TRBJ2-7 | TRBD2 | few | TRBV28 | CASRTGTSGSWEQYF | TGTGCCAGCAGGACCGGGACTAGCGGGAGTTGGGAGCAGTACTTC
TRBJ2-7 | TRBD1 | . | TRBV29-1 | CSVEQGVDEQYF | TGCAGCGTTGAACAGGGGGTGGACGAGCAGTACTTC
TRBJ1-5 | TRBD1 | medium-sized | TRBV7-9 | CASSLGGDRGNQPQHF | TGTGCCAGCAGCTTAGGTGGGGACAGGGGCAATCAGCCCCAGCATTTT
TRBJ2-3 | . | . | TRBV9 | CASSPRGRGGTDTQYF | TGTGCCAGCAGCCCAAGGGGGAGGGGTGGCACAGATACGCAGTATTTT
TRBJ2-7 | . | once | TRBV14 | CASSLGIYEQYF | TGTGCCAGCAGCCTCGGGATCTACGAGCAGTACTTC
TRBJ2-7 | . | . | TRBV5-4 | CASSRSRGGTYEQYF | TGTGCCAGCAGCCGAAGTAGAGGAGGAACCTACGAGCAGTACTTC
TRBJ2-1 | . | . | TRBV28 | CASSSGVRVEQFF | TGTGCCAGCAGTTCCGGAGTACGAGTTGAGCAGTTCTTC
TRBJ2-7 | . | . | TRBV6-5 | CASSQGGTVSYEQYF | TGTGCCAGCAGTCAGGGCGGGACAGTATCCTACGAGCAGTACTTC
TRBJ2-1 | . | few | TRBV9 | CASSSRTIINEQFF | TGTGCCAGCAGCTCAAGGACTATTATCAATGAGCAGTTCTTC
TRBJ2-1 | TRBD1 | . | TRBV5-1 | CASSLVGTGLGDEQFF | TGCGCCAGCAGCTTGGTAGGGACAGGGCTAGGCGATGAGCAGTTCTTC
TRBJ1-2 | . | . | TRBV10-3 | CAVLQKNYGYTF | TGTGCCGTCCTGCAGAAAAACTATGGCTACACCTTC
TRBJ2-2 | . | . | TRBV6-2/TRBV6-3 | CASSPTLAANTGELFF | TGTGCCAGCAGTCCGACATTAGCGGCGAACACCGGGGAGCTGTTTTTT
TRBJ2-1 | TRBD1 | . | TRBV29-1 | CSALTGAEQFF | TGCAGCGCCCTGACAGGGGCTGAGCAGTTCTTC
TRBJ2-1 | TRBD2 | . | TRBV6-4 | CASSDGTSGNEQFF | TGTGCCAGCAGTGACGGGACTAGCGGCAATGAGCAGTTCTTC
TRBJ2-2 | . | . | TRBV7-3 | CASSLMFTRNTGELFF | TGTGCCAGCAGCTTAATGTTCACGCGGAACACCGGGGAGCTGTTTTTT
TRBJ1-5 | TRBD1 | . | TRBV12-5 | CASGLGWDRRQPQHF | TGTGCTAGTGGTTTGGGTTGGGACAGGAGGCAGCCCCAGCATTTT
TRBJ2-7 | . | . | TRBV28 | CASSSLTDSGNNGYEQYF | TGTGCCAGCAGTTCCCTTACCGATAGCGGAAATAACGGGTACGAGCAGTACTTC
TRBJ1-6 | TRBD1 | . | TRBV19 | CASRQPGQGDLNSPLHF | TGTGCCAGTAGACAACCGGGACAGGGAGACCTAAATTCACCCCTCCACTTT
TRBJ1-2 | . | . | TRBV28 | CATGEVGYTF | TGTGCCACGGGGGAGGTAGGCTACACCTTC
TRBJ1-6 | . | . | TRBV2 | CASSYASPLHF | TGTGCCAGCAGCTACGCCTCACCCCTCCACTTT
TRBJ1-2 | . | once | TRBV12-3/TRBV12-4 | CASSPRDDYGYTF | TGTGCCAGCAGTCCGCGGGACGACTATGGCTACACCTTC
TRBJ2-7 | TRBD1 | . | TRBV19 | CASSRDRDGEQYF | TGTGCCAGTAGTCGGGACAGGGACGGCGAGCAGTACTTC
TRBJ1-5 | . | . | TRBV19 | CASSTGDLMGPQHF | TGTGCCAGTAGTACAGGGGATCTCATGGGGCCCCAGCATTTT
TRBJ1-4 | . | . | TRBV5-1 | CASSSLGPPTNEKLFF | TGCGCCAGCAGCTCTCTGGGGCCCCCCACTAATGAAAAACTGTTTTTT
TRBJ2-5 | . | . | TRBV21-1 | CASSKSGETQYF | TGTGCCAGCAGCAAATCAGGAGAGACCCAGTACTTC
TRBJ2-3 | TRBD2 | . | TRBV7-9 | CASSPGLGFSDTQYF | TGTGCCAGTTCCCCGGGACTAGGATTCTCAGATACGCAGTATTTT
TRBJ1-2 | TRBD1 | . | TRBV14 | CASSQADRGSGYTF | TGTGCCAGCAGCCAAGCGGACAGGGGTAGCGGCTACACCTTC
TRBJ1-1 | . | . | TRBV27 | CASSLNPLREAFF | TGTGCCAGCAGTTTAAACCCCCTCAGGGAAGCTTTCTTT
TRBJ2-5 | . | . | TRBV5-1 | CASSGTGNPETQYF | TGCGCCAGCAGCGGTACAGGAAACCCAGAGACCCAGTACTTC
TRBJ1-2 | . | . | TRBV20-1 | CSGSGHSYGYTF | TGCAGTGGTAGTGGACATTCCTATGGCTACACCTTC
TRBJ1-1 | . | . | TRBV2 | CASRRENTEAFF | TGTGCCAGCAGACGAGAAAACACTGAAGCTTTCTTT